Listed below are T cell receptor beta chains from one sample, sequenced in a study of cytomegalovirus exposure and HLA in healthy donors. Sequenced by immunoSEQ multiplex PCR; TCRdb stores in-frame clones only, minus some. The sample lists under 200,000 clones; around 80% were seen once. The source material was PBMCs. These receptors all stem from a female donor in good health and CMV-seronegative. Each CDR3 is given with its conserved first and last residue. The D gene is left open where the match is weak. Clone size, where shown, is once, few, many, or a class for clones that have expanded.

NA few TRBJ2-1 TRBV30 TGTGCCTGGAGCCTCGGCGGGATGGTCGATGAGCAGTTCTTC CAWSLGGMVDEQFF
TRBD2 NA TRBJ2-7 TRBV6-6 TGTGCCAGCAGGGGAAGGACGGGGGGCGAGCAGTACTTC CASRGRTGGEQYF
NA NA TRBJ1-2 TRBV2 TGTGCCAGCAGTGGGGTCAGGGAACGTGGCTACACCTTC CASSGVRERGYTF
TRBD2 NA TRBJ2-2 TRBV30 TGTGCCTGGAGGTCACGGCGGGGGGCTAACACCGGGGAGCTGTTTTTT CAWRSRRGANTGELFF
TRBD2 NA TRBJ2-1 TRBV4-1 TGCGCCAGCAGCCGAGGGGGACTAGTTAACTTCGGGAATGAGCAGTTCTTC CASSRGGLVNFGNEQFF
TRBD2 NA TRBJ2-5 TRBV5-1 TGCGCCAGCACGACTACTAGCGGGAGTGAGACCCAGTACTTC CASTTTSGSETQYF
NA NA TRBJ2-7 TRBV9 TGTGCCAGCAGCCCCAGCGGGACATACGAGCAGTACTTC CASSPSGTYEQYF
NA NA TRBJ1-5 TRBV25-1 TGTGCCAGCAGTGAGGGTACAGATTATCAGCCCCAGCATTTT CASSEGTDYQPQHF
TRBD1 NA TRBJ2-7 TRBV6-1 TGTGCCAGCAGTGAAGACACCGGGACAGCGATCGAGCAGTACTTC CASSEDTGTAIEQYF
TRBD1 NA TRBJ1-1 TRBV7-9 TGTGCCAGCAGCTTAGTATGGGGACAGATCGGCACTGAAGCTTTCTTT CASSLVWGQIGTEAFF
TRBD1 NA TRBJ2-7 TRBV28 TGTGCCAGCAGTTCCCCCGAGACAGGGAGTTACATAAGGGACTACGAGCAGTACTTC CASSSPETGSYIRDYEQYF
NA NA TRBJ2-4 TRBV6-5 TGTGCCAGCAGTTCCCTAGTTCGGAACATTCAGTACTTC CASSSLVRNIQYF
NA NA TRBJ1-2 TRBV7-2 TGTGCCAGCAGCTTATACCTATATGGCTACACCTTC CASSLYLYGYTF
TRBD1 NA TRBJ1-2 TRBV2 TGTGCCAGCAGTGAGTCCGGGACAGGGGGCGGTGGCTACACCTTC CASSESGTGGGGYTF
TRBD2 NA TRBJ2-1 TRBV30 TGTGCCTGGAGGAGGACTAGCGGGGGCTTCCGGGAGCAGTTCTTC CAWRRTSGGFREQFF
TRBD2 NA TRBJ2-7 TRBV5-1 TGCGCCAGCAGCGTCCGGGGGGGGAAGGCAGGGCAGTACTTC CASSVRGGKAGQYF
NA few TRBJ2-6 TRBV21-1 TGTGCCAGCAGCAAAGGGGCAGGGGGCTCTGGGGCCAACGTCCTGACTTTC CASSKGAGGSGANVLTF
NA NA TRBJ2-1 TRBV9 TGTGCCAGCAGCGTGCTGGGGGAGGGGGGTGGTGAGCAGTTCTTC CASSVLGEGGGEQFF
NA NA TRBJ1-2 TRBV4-3 TGCGCCAGCAGCCCTGGGCCAGGCTATGGCTACACCTTC CASSPGPGYGYTF
TRBD1 NA TRBJ1-5 TRBV27 TGTGCCAGCAGTTTATCTAGGACAGGGAATCAGCCCCAGCATTTT CASSLSRTGNQPQHF
TRBD1 NA TRBJ2-1 TRBV10-3 TGTGCCATCAGTGAAAGGGACAGGGGGGACAATGAGCAGTTCTTC CAISERDRGDNEQFF
TRBD1 NA TRBJ2-6 TRBV19 TGTGCCAGTAATAGGGTGGAGGTTAGGACAGGGGGGAAGGACTCTGGGGCCAACGTCCTGACTTTC CASNRVEVRTGGKDSGANVLTF
TRBD1 few TRBJ2-7 TRBV9 TGTGCCAGCAGTGGACAGGGTAGCTCCTACGAGCAGTACTTC CASSGQGSSYEQYF
NA NA TRBJ1-2 TRBV29-1 TGCAGCGTTGAAGCGTCGGGCTACACCTTC CSVEASGYTF
TRBD1 NA TRBJ1-4 TRBV7-8 TGTGCCAGCAGCTCAAGGGACAGGGATTTTTTGAGAACTAATGAAAAACTGTTTTTT CASSSRDRDFLRTNEKLFF
TRBD1 NA TRBJ2-7 TRBV27 TGTGCCAGCAGTTCCACGGGGGGACAGGGGATATCCTACGAGCAGTACTTC CASSSTGGQGISYEQYF
NA NA TRBJ2-7 TRBV7-3 TGTGCCAGCAGCTTGGAAGCGGCGAGCTACGAGCAGTACTTC CASSLEAASYEQYF
TRBD1 NA TRBJ1-5 TRBV27 TGTGCCAGCAGGGGGACAGGAGGTCAGCCCCAGCATTTT CASRGTGGQPQHF
TRBD2 NA TRBJ2-1 TRBV7-9 TGTGCCAGCAGCTTAAGTAGCGGGAGGGCCCATGAGCAGTTCTTC CASSLSSGRAHEQFF
NA NA TRBJ1-6 TRBV2 TGTGCCAGCAGACAGAAAAATAATTCACCCCTCCACTTT CASRQKNNSPLHF
TRBD1 NA TRBJ2-3 TRBV5-1 TGCGCCAGCAGTCCCGCGGACAGGGTAGATACGCAGTATTTT CASSPADRVDTQYF
NA NA TRBJ2-3 TRBV30 TGTGCCTGGAGTGTGCGGGGAGTAGCAGATACGCAGTATTTT CAWSVRGVADTQYF
NA NA TRBJ2-7 TRBV11-3 TGTGCCAGCCGGGTCTACGAGCAGTACTTC CASRVYEQYF
NA NA TRBJ2-7 TRBV28 TGTGCCAGCATGGGACTTCGCTACGAGCAGTACTTC CASMGLRYEQYF
TRBD2 NA TRBJ2-5 TRBV12-5 TGTGCTAGTGGACCCGGGACTAGCGGGTCGAGGGAGACCCAGTACTTC CASGPGTSGSRETQYF
TRBD1 few TRBJ2-6 TRBV19 TGTGCCAGTAGTATAGGAGGGACAGGGTTTTCCGGGGCCAACGTCCTGACTTTC CASSIGGTGFSGANVLTF
NA NA TRBJ1-2 TRBV6-4 TGTGCCAGCAGTGACTTTCCTGCTAACTATGGCTACACCTTC CASSDFPANYGYTF
NA NA TRBJ2-2 TRBV15 TGTGCCACCAGCATGGAGGGTAGGACCATGAACACCGGGGAGCTGTTTTTT CATSMEGRTMNTGELFF
NA NA TRBJ1-1 TRBV5-1 TGCGCCAGCAGCTTGGACGGTATGAACACTGAAGCTTTCTTT CASSLDGMNTEAFF
TRBD1 NA TRBJ1-1 TRBV30 TGTGCCTGGGGGACAGGAGCGCCGAACACTGAAGCTTTCTTT CAWGTGAPNTEAFF
TRBD1 NA TRBJ1-6 TRBV6-1 TGTGCCAGCAGTGGACAGGGACGCTCACCCCTCCACTTT CASSGQGRSPLHF
TRBD2 NA TRBJ2-2 TRBV27 TGTGCCAGCATGACGGCTAGCGGGAACGTGGGCACCGGGGAGCTGTTTTTT CASMTASGNVGTGELFF
NA once TRBJ2-7 TRBV27 TGTGCCAGCAGAAGATCAGGAGGCAGGTACGAGCAGTACTTC CASRRSGGRYEQYF
TRBD1 NA TRBJ2-3 TRBV18 TGTGCCAGCTCACCCAACAGGGGGACAGATACGCAGTATTTT CASSPNRGTDTQYF